The sequence of this T cell receptor beta chain was determined in a study of cytomegalovirus exposure and HLA in healthy donors (dated by TCRdb to the late 2010s). Notes on the research overall: In an earlier analysis of 450 to 750 of the donors, 276 Gb of sequence data and approximately 100 million unique TCR beta sequences from 150 million to 200 million T cells were reported. An early release covering about 600 HLA-typed donors comprised around 300 gigabases of sequencing data and approximately 80 million unique TCR sequences. Of the roughly 390 genotyped donors, over 65% fell in the genetic ancestry cluster associated with self-reported Caucasian donors. The study aimed to test whether cataloging public T cell receptors could reveal signatures of past pathogen exposure. The T cell repertoires of 700 or so subjects were profiled by immunosequencing and related to cytomegalovirus serostatus. Besides the first cohort of 666 subjects, a separate validation cohort made up of 120 different subjects was used. High-throughput TCR immunosequencing, statistical association of individual TCRs with disease status, and machine learning were combined to predict cytomegalovirus infection status. A later analysis re-analyzed previously published TCR beta repertoires from roughly 630 donors and added high-resolution HLA genotyping to study TCR occurrence patterns. Rather than using new phenotypic data, the later analysis identified candidate immune exposures from TCR beta sequences and from how often those sequences occurred across donors. An earlier analysis of some 500 of the donors used high-throughput TCR beta sequencing to judge whether each TCR beta V gene segment behaved as functional or pseudogenic. Alongside the repertoire data, information on donor age, sex, ethnicity and CMV serostatus was compiled. In a later genetic analysis, genome-wide SNP genotypes for about 55% of the roughly 700 donors were used, and that subset was treated as a discovery cohort. Every discovery cohort repertoire had been produced on one sequencing platform. HLA typing included class I and class II loci at four-digit resolution. Typing coverage varied by locus: about 620-630 donors for A, B, C, DRB1 and DQB1; approximately 500 for DQA1; some 610 for DPA1; 450 to 480 for DPB1. Roughly 5 DR-DQ haplotypes were handled as single units for association and clustering because linkage in the cohort was strong. On average, around 240,000 unique TCR beta nucleotide sequences were sequenced per donor among some 420 genotyped donors of the cohort, with approximately 18% of those sequences being non-productive. The investigation overall reported the following: The earlier analysis of approximately 540 of the donors excluded 15 to 20 rarely observed V segments, including chromosome 9 orphons, because counts were too low. An earlier analysis of approximately 500 of the donors showed that most TCR beta V segments appeared in productive rearrangements either about 90% or about 30% of the time, which broadly matched IMGT annotations. This cohort had only TCR beta chains sequenced, and the lack of alpha or paired-chain data limited which features could be detected. In a later analysis, the rate of TCR association differed among HLA loci, with DRB1 alleles having the most associated TCRs and HLA-C alleles having the fewest. Most TCR sequences were seen in very few donors, while some public TCRs were found in many individuals. A cluster of highly shared sequence variants was judged likely to represent a technical artifact of the sequencing pipeline. A later analysis found that most CMV-associated TCR beta chains appeared HLA-restricted, with HLA associations seemingly driven largely by CMV exposure. A few of the identified cytomegalovirus-associated TCR beta chains were confirmed in vitro to be specific for cytomegalovirus antigens. V-gene and J-gene trimming of TCR beta chains was associated with a missense DCLRE1C variant in a later genetic analysis, and the association was replicated in an independent cohort. According to a later genetic analysis, donors in an Asian-associated ancestry cluster had fewer N-insertions in productive TCRs than the approximately 690-donor mean. Because HLA typing was unavailable for some donors at each locus, only the typed subset was used in association tests. The study listed around 160 TCR beta chains as associated with cytomegalovirus. A later analysis found that HLA-associated TCR beta chains were more clonally expanded and had lower generation probabilities than equally common non-associated chains. The classifier was reported to diagnose cytomegalovirus status with high specificity and sensitivity in both the original cohort and the validation cohort. Linkage disequilibrium might explain the correlated functional status among segregating V segments, but an unknown experimental factor could not be excluded. When HLA alleles, especially DR and DQ, strongly co-occurred, attributing TCR associations to individual alleles was difficult. Roughly uniform sequencing depth across donors was assumed in presence/absence analyses, although this assumption may not hold. According to the authors, the approach could potentially be generalized to other disease states and immunological phenotypes. A later analysis associated 17,000 or so TCR beta sequences with specific HLA alleles at a false discovery rate of 0.05. According to a later analysis, parvovirus B19, influenza, CMV and Epstein-Barr virus appeared linked to several top co-occurrence clusters. The 87-base-pair reads could not distinguish some IMGT-functional V segments, including TRBV6-2 and TRBV6-3, so those segments were excluded. For the cohort, immune exposure information was limited to CMV serostatus. A further reported finding was that TCR beta sequences accurately predicted the HLA-A and HLA-B alleles for most subjects in the first cohort.

This clone was recorded a few times. Its recognized antigen is unknown. One base away there is no much larger clone; base qualities are not given. For CDR1 and CDR2, the germline V gene lists WSHSY and SAAADI. The cysteine opens and the phenylalanine closes a CDR3 of 13 amino acids. Only the CDR3 part of the read is kept: 39 bases, read in frame from the first base. A distance of 12 bases separates the germline ends of V and J, which lose 3 bases and 7 bases respectively. The protocol used for the library was the immunoSEQ multiplex PCR assay. The multiplex PCR relied on a mix of 60 forward primers for TCR Vbeta segments and 13 reverse primers for TCR Jbeta segments. Amplification of the CDR3 region of rearranged TCR beta genes was performed with a multiplex PCR assay on genomic DNA. The amplified TCR beta libraries were sequenced on the Illumina HiSeq System as 87-base-pair reads. Turning to the authors' computational methods: Across the 700 or so repertoires, a later analysis counted roughly 84 million unique TCR beta chains, roughly 11 million of which were shared by at least two donors. Raw reads were error-corrected and collapsed into unique sequences with a nearest-neighbor algorithm that merged closely related sequences to remove PCR and sequencing errors. Alignment of CDR3 sequences to IMGT reference sequences was used to assign V, D and J gene segments. For a sequence to be retained, at least a six-nucleotide match to both a V gene segment and a J gene segment was required. Rearrangements were called productive when the CDR3 lacked stop codons and stayed in frame with V and J; all others were non-productive. Following IMGT convention, CDR3 was defined as the stretch from the second conserved V-encoded cysteine up to the conserved J-encoded phenylalanine. The earlier analysis of about 500 of the donors excluded sequences that lacked an unambiguous match to a single V gene segment. In an earlier analysis of approximately 590 of the donors, V segments were called functional above 56.7% productive rearrangements and were called segregating when the between-donor standard deviation exceeded 5%. A statistical classification framework was built to diagnose cytomegalovirus status from the catalog of TCR beta chain sequences. In a later analysis, TCR nucleotide sequences were compared against IMGT/GENE-DB human TR gene sequences so that V and J genes could be assigned. In a later analysis, CDR3 sequences and most-parsimonious VDJ recombination scenarios were assigned using the TCRdist pipeline. In a later analysis, each TCR beta chain was defined by its CDR3 amino acid sequence together with its V-gene family, and reads without a unique V-gene family were excluded. As a way to deal with suspected cross-contamination and a sequencing artifact, a later analysis dropped over 550 nucleotide sequences that were highly shared and had low generation probability. In a later analysis, a clonal expansion index for each public chain was calculated from normalized within-repertoire ranks of inferred template counts. In a later analysis, generation probabilities were computed using a VDJ recombination model fitted to out-of-frame rearrangements, and the results were checked against IGoR. Hypergeometric tests were used in a later analysis to score TCR-TCR, TCR-HLA and TCR-CMV co-occurrence, with a repertoire-size bias correction applied to the TCR pairs. To estimate false discovery rates, a later analysis permuted the HLA or CMV assignments 20 times. In a later analysis, co-occurring TCRs were grouped with DBSCAN, and TCRdist sequence similarity was added when clustering was performed within HLA-allele-positive subsets. Repertoires with fewer than 30,000 or more than 120,000 public chains, plus five repertoires with anomalous nucleotide sharing, were excluded from co-occurrence clustering. TCRdb obtained this table from immuneACCESS and retained in-frame rearrangements with V and J assigned. These tables miss some clones; where compared with another copy, unresolved V genes account for less than half of the shortfall, and the remainder is unexplained. V, J and clone size are those of that table, while D and trimming were read from the DNA. The sample table contains tens of thousands of clones; only one count was recorded for less than 80% of them. The top ten constitute roughly 12% of the sample.

The cohort was made up of around 720 healthy bone marrow donors. Cohort members were all nominally healthy when sampled, although unrecorded immune exposures were likely present. The donor tested CMV seropositive, placing the donor among the 310 or so seropositive members of the cohort. Every donor gave a peripheral blood sample, and the peripheral blood mononuclear cells from that sample were used for TCR beta sequencing. The Qiagen DNeasy Blood Extraction Kit was used to extract genomic DNA from the blood cell samples. The sequenced sample consisted of PBMCs. The chain is assembled from TRBV10-2 and TRBJ1-1, and possibly TRBD1, on 5 matching bases. The clonotype was recovered from a woman aged 40 to 49 in good health and CMV-seropositive. The CDR3 reads CASSDTGWGEAFF. The DNA sequence reads TGCGCCAGCAGTGACACAGGTTGGGGTGAAGCTTTCTTT.